This TCR beta chain was found in a study of blood T cell repertoires in COVID-19. Generated by immunoSEQ multiplex PCR, the TCRdb table keeps only in-frame clones and is missing some. The repertoire holds 14,000 to 15,000 clones, roughly 86% seen once, with 17% in the top ten. This CDR3 has 17 residues. Deletions cut 3 bases from V and 2 bases from J, with 19 bases between. Germline CDR1 is LGHNA and CDR2 is YNFKEQ. What was sequenced was peripheral blood. The chain combines TRBV4-2 with TRBJ1-2; D may be TRBD1 (6 bases). This TCR derives from a human donor in a cohort sampled during active COVID-19. The CDR3 DNA reads TGTGCCAGCAGCCAGGAAGGGGTGGGGGCCGGGAACTATGGCTACACCTTC. Its translation: CASSQEGVGAGNYGYTF.